The entry below gives a single T cell receptor beta chain sequence along with its context. These data come from a study of blood T cell repertoires in COVID-19. The repertoire was sequenced with immunoSEQ multiplex PCR; TCRdb's copy has only in-frame clones and lacks some. Of about 140,000 clones listed, about three quarters are singletons. The CDR3 runs to 15 residues. In germline, CDR1 is SGHRS, CDR2 YFSETQ. Trimming removed 2 bases from V and 7 bases from J; junction bases left unmatched: 8. Sequences were obtained from peripheral blood. This sequence originates from a woman over 75 with active or convalescent COVID-19. J is TRBJ2-2 and V is TRBV5-1; 7 bases map to TRBD1. CDR3 sequence reads: CASSLSQGVDGELFF. The CDR3 DNA reads TGCGCCAGCAGCTTATCGCAGGGGGTCGACGGGGAGCTGTTTTTT. The full variable domain, in which reference TRBV5-1 and TRBJ2-2 provide the parts outside the CDR3, is KAGVTQTPRYLIKTRGQQVTLSCSPISGHRSVSWYQQTPGQGLQFLFEYFSETQRNKGNFPGRFSGRQFSNSRSEMNVSTLELGDSALYLCASSLSQGVDGELFFGEGSRLTVL.